This T cell receptor (beta chain) emerged from a study of a mutant IDH1 vaccine in newly diagnosed glioma. For the study at large: Patients received vaccination from 4-6 weeks after radiotherapy alone, or with temozolomide cycles. Treated patients had a mean age of approximately 40 years and an approximately 62% male, approximately 38% female split. Visit V12 was scheduled at week 35 and visit V13 at week 47.

The CDR3 loop spans 14 amino acids. Germline-derived CDR1 and CDR2 are SGDLS and YYNGEE. The ends lost 3 bases at V and 4 bases at J; junction bases unmatched: 6. Method: immunoSEQ multiplex PCR; TCRdb's copy keeps in-frame clones and lacks some. In the table there are about 54,000 clones, under 90% of which are singletons. This sample's time point: week 35, safety follow-up. The investigators gave 300 ug of mutant IDH1 20-mer peptide in each vaccine dose, together with topical imiquimod. Vaccinations, eight in total, occurred in weeks 1, 3, 5, 7, 11, 15, 19, 23. In regard to this clone: Its antigen remains unknown.

Sequenced here: PBMCs, sampled from a glioma patient whose treatment included an IDH1 peptide vaccine. This chain connects TRBV9 to TRBJ1-2; 7 bases fit TRBD1. The receptor comes from a woman aged 18-29 years with glioma. The CDR3, as DNA: TGTGCCAGCAGCGCACAGGGGACGGGCTATGGCTACACCTTC. As protein: CASSAQGTGYGYTF. Based on the CDR3 plus reference TRBV9 and TRBJ1-2, the full variable domain is DSGVTQTPKHLITATGQRVTLRCSPRSGDLSVYWYQQSLDQGLQFLIQYYNGEERAKGNILERFSAQQFPDLHSELNLSSLELGDSALYFCASSAQGTGYGYTFGSGTRLTVV.